This T cell receptor beta chain was identified during a study of control samples from healthy donors and cancer patients. Libraries were prepared by immunoSEQ multiplex PCR; TCRdb keeps only in-frame clonotypes and omits some of them. The sample holds 100,000 to 150,000 clones, 90% seen once. The CDR3 length is 16 residues. Germline V gene sequence: CDR1 MNHEY, CDR2 SVGEGT. V was clipped by 4 bases and J by 2 bases; unmatched bases: 8. This chain joins TRBV6-2 or TRBV6-3 and TRBJ2-3, with 8 nucleotides matching TRBD2. Sequencing was performed on blood. The TCR sequence derives from a man aged 40-50 years in good health. CDR3 residues: CASSSVTSGTTDTQYF. Here the CDR3 DNA reads TGTGCCAGCAGTTCGGTTACTAGCGGAACCACAGATACGCAGTATTTT.